This paragraph covers one TCR beta chain sequence. Its antigen specificity is not known. The record has no base qualities; no much larger clone is one base away. The data were obtained in a study of cytomegalovirus exposure and HLA in healthy donors (TCRdb year 2017). Looking at the study overall: An earlier analysis of 587 of the donors reported approximately 300 Gb of sequence data and 117 million unique TCR beta sequences obtained from 180 million or so T cells. An earlier analysis of 587 of the donors used high-throughput TCR beta sequencing to judge whether each TCR beta V gene segment behaved as functional or pseudogenic. Every repertoire in the discovery cohort had been generated on one and the same sequencing platform. The number of donors typed differed by locus, with roughly 620-630 for A, B, C, DRB1 and DQB1, roughly 520 for DQA1, 606 for DPA1, and some 450 for DPB1. Donor age, sex, ethnicity and CMV serostatus were compiled together with the repertoire data. To predict cytomegalovirus infection status, the study brought together high-throughput TCR immunosequencing, statistical association of individual TCRs with disease status, and machine learning. The study used immunosequencing to profile the T cell repertoires of about 670 subjects and linked those repertoires to cytomegalovirus serostatus. Several DR-DQ haplotypes were handled as single units for association and clustering because linkage in the cohort was strong. Roughly 300 gigabases of sequencing data and around 85 million unique TCR sequences made up an early release that covered several hundred HLA-typed donors. Of the roughly 400 genotyped donors, 65% to 90% fell in the genetic ancestry cluster associated with self-reported Caucasian donors. Rather than using new phenotypic data, the later analysis identified candidate immune exposures from TCR beta sequences and from how often those sequences occurred across donors. The study aimed to test whether cataloging public T cell receptors could reveal signatures of past pathogen exposure. Genome-wide SNP genotypes for about 60% of the roughly 670 donors were used in a later genetic analysis, which treated that subset as a discovery cohort. HLA typing covered class I and class II loci at four-digit resolution. In a later analysis, previously published TCR beta repertoires from 670 or so donors were re-analyzed and high-resolution HLA genotyping was added so that TCR occurrence patterns could be studied. Along with the roughly 700-subject first cohort, a separate validation cohort of over a hundred different subjects was used. On average, over 200,000 unique TCR beta nucleotide sequences were sequenced per donor among 398 genotyped donors of the cohort, with approximately 18% of those sequences being non-productive.

The cohort was made up of several hundred healthy bone marrow donors. Cohort members were all nominally healthy when sampled, although unrecorded immune exposures were likely present. The donor was CMV seronegative and was included in the group of several hundred seronegative cohort members. A peripheral blood sample was collected from each donor, and TCR beta sequencing was performed on peripheral blood mononuclear cells. The Qiagen DNeasy Blood Extraction Kit was used to extract genomic DNA from the blood cell samples. Beyond this particular receptor, the publication reports: Only TCR beta chains were sequenced in this cohort, and the absence of alpha or paired-chain data limited detectable features. An earlier analysis of roughly 570 of the donors showed that most TCR beta V segments appeared in productive rearrangements either about 87% or about 30% of the time, which broadly matched IMGT annotations. In vitro tests confirmed that three of the cytomegalovirus-associated TCR beta chains recognize cytomegalovirus antigens. A total of around 150 TCR beta chains were listed by the study as associated with cytomegalovirus. Immune exposure information for the cohort was limited to CMV serostatus. Because counts were too low, some 17 rarely observed V segments, including chromosome 9 orphons, were left out of the earlier analysis of some 600 of the donors. A further reported finding was that TCR beta sequences accurately predicted the HLA-A and HLA-B alleles for most subjects in the first cohort. In a later analysis, TCR association rates were found to vary across HLA loci, with the most associated TCRs seen for DRB1 alleles and the fewest for HLA-C alleles. A cluster of highly shared sequence variants was judged likely to be a technical artifact of the sequencing pipeline. At a false discovery rate of 0.05, a later analysis linked 16,951 TCR beta sequences to specific HLA alleles. While some public TCRs were present in many individuals, most TCR sequences turned up only very rarely across donors. A later analysis reported that several top co-occurrence clusters appeared linked to parvovirus B19, influenza, CMV and Epstein-Barr virus. It was suggested by the authors that the approach could potentially be generalized to other disease states and immunological phenotypes. Assigning TCR associations to individual alleles was difficult when HLA alleles, especially DR and DQ, strongly co-occurred. Some IMGT-functional V segments, including TRBV6-2 and TRBV6-3, could not be told apart with the 87-base-pair reads, so those segments were excluded. The classifier was reported to diagnose cytomegalovirus status with high specificity and sensitivity in both the original and validation cohorts. Correlated functional status among segregating V segments might be attributable to linkage disequilibrium, but an unknown experimental factor could not be ruled out. A later genetic analysis reported fewer N-insertions in productive TCRs among donors in an Asian-associated ancestry cluster than the roughly 650-donor mean. Because HLA typing was unavailable for some donors at each locus, only the typed subset was used in association tests. According to a later analysis, most CMV-associated TCR beta chains appeared to be HLA-restricted, and the HLA associations seemed to be driven largely by CMV exposure. In a later analysis, HLA-associated TCR beta chains were found to be more clonally expanded and to have lower generation probabilities than equally common non-associated chains. In a later genetic analysis, a missense DCLRE1C variant was associated with V-gene and J-gene trimming of TCR beta chains, and the association was replicated in an independent cohort. Presence/absence analyses assumed roughly uniform sequencing depth across donors, an assumption that may not hold.

At the junction V is shortened by 5 bases and J by 5 bases; bases outside the gene matches: 14. Looking up the germline V gene (reference sequence) yields CDR1 SGHNT and CDR2 YYREEE. The CDR3 runs 16 amino acids, cysteine and phenylalanine included. Only the CDR3 DNA stays, 48 bases, in frame from base 1. The library was made by the immunoSEQ multiplex PCR assay. A mixture of 60 forward primers for TCR Vbeta segments and 13 reverse primers for TCR Jbeta segments was used in the multiplex PCR. Amplification of the CDR3 region of rearranged TCR beta genes was performed with a multiplex PCR assay on genomic DNA. The Illumina HiSeq System was used to sequence the amplified TCR beta libraries as 87-base-pair reads. The original methods were these. A later analysis tallied tens of millions of unique TCR beta chains across the 610 or so repertoires, and about 10 million of those chains were shared by two or more donors. To remove PCR and sequencing errors, raw reads were error-corrected and collapsed into unique sequences using a nearest-neighbor algorithm that merged closely related sequences. Alignment of CDR3 sequences to IMGT reference sequences was used to assign V, D and J gene segments. For a sequence to be retained, at least a six-nucleotide match to both a V gene segment and a J gene segment was required. Rearrangements were classified as productive when the CDR3 lacked stop codons and remained in frame with V and J, and all other rearrangements were classified as non-productive. Following IMGT convention, CDR3 was defined as the stretch from the second conserved V-encoded cysteine up to the conserved J-encoded phenylalanine. The earlier analysis of 500 to 750 of the donors excluded any sequence lacking an unambiguous match to a single V gene segment. In an earlier analysis of approximately 500 of the donors, a V segment was called functional when productive rearrangements were above 56.7%, and segregating when the standard deviation between donors exceeded 5%. A statistical classification framework was built for diagnosing cytomegalovirus status from the catalog of TCR beta chain sequences. V and J gene assignment, in a later analysis, came from comparing TCR nucleotide sequences with IMGT/GENE-DB human TR gene sequences. In a later analysis, CDR3 sequences and most-parsimonious VDJ recombination scenarios were assigned using the TCRdist pipeline. In a later analysis, each TCR beta chain was defined by its CDR3 amino acid sequence together with its V-gene family, and reads lacking a unique V-gene family were excluded. As a way to deal with suspected cross-contamination and a sequencing artifact, a later analysis dropped more than 500 nucleotide sequences that were highly shared and had low generation probability. For each public chain, a later analysis derived a clonal expansion index from normalized ranks of inferred template counts within each repertoire. A later analysis computed generation probabilities with a VDJ recombination model fitted to out-of-frame rearrangements, and checked the results against IGoR. In a later analysis, hypergeometric tests were used to score TCR-TCR, TCR-HLA and TCR-CMV co-occurrence, with a repertoire-size bias correction applied to TCR pairs. To estimate false discovery rates, a later analysis permuted the HLA or CMV assignments 20 times. A later analysis grouped co-occurring TCRs with DBSCAN, adding TCRdist sequence similarity when clustering within HLA-allele-positive subsets. Repertoires with fewer than 30,000 or more than 120,000 public chains were left out of co-occurrence clustering, as were a handful of repertoires with anomalous nucleotide sharing. TCRdb provides this immuneACCESS table in a form limited to in-frame rearrangements. Some clones are lacking; in checked studies, under half of them reflect an unresolved V gene, and why the rest are absent is not known. V and J calls and clone size follow that table, whereas D and trimming were derived from the DNA. For this sample the table gives 84,000 or so clones, of which around four fifths were detected only once. 2.5% to 3.5% of the sample is taken by the ten largest.

The source is a man younger than 45 in good health and CMV-seronegative. Input material: PBMCs. The rearrangement joined TRBV5-4 to TRBJ1-1; the central 8 bases match TRBD1. At the DNA level, the sequence is TGTGCCAGCAGGAGACAGGGGCGTACACGGCATACTGAAGCTTTCTTT. It translates to CASRRQGRTRHTEAFF.